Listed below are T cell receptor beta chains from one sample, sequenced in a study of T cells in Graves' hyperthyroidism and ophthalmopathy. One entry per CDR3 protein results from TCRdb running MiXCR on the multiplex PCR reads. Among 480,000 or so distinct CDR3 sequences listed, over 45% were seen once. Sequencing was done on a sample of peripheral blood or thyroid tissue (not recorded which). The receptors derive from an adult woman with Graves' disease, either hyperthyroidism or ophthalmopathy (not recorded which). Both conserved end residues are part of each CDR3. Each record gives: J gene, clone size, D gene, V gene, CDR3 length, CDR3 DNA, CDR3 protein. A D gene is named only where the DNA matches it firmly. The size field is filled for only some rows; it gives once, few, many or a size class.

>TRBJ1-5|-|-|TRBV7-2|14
TGTGCCAGCAGTGCGAGTGCGACAGTTCCGCCTCAGCATTTT
CASSASATVPPQHF
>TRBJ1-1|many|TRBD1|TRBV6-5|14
TGTGCCAGCGCGGCGGGACAGGGTTTAAGTGGAGCTTTCTTT
CASAAGQGLSGAFF
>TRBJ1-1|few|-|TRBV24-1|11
TGTGCCACCAGACGCGGAGATCGAGCTTTCTTT
CATRRGDRAFF
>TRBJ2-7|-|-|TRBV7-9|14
TGTGCCAGCAGCTTAGAATTGAGGACAGACGAGCAGTACTTC
CASSLELRTDEQYF
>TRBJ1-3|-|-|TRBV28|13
TGTGCCAGCCGGACAGACCATGGAAACACCATATATTTT
CASRTDHGNTIYF
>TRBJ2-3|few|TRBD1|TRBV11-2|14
TGTGCCAGCAAAGAGGGACAGGGGGCAAGTACGCAGTATTTT
CASKEGQGASTQYF
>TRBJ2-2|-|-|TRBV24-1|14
TGTGCCACCAAGGACAGTCGGTCCACCGGGGAGCTGTTTTTT
CATKDSRSTGELFF
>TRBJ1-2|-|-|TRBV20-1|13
TGCAGTGCTTATCGGGGGAATCTAGGTGGCTACACCTTC
CSAYRGNLGGYTF
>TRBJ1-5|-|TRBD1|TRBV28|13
TGTGCCAGCAGTTTTTGGACAGGAGGCTACGAGCATTTT
CASSFWTGGYEHF
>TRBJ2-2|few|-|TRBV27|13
TGTGCCAGCAGAACTACAAGCACCGGGGAGCTGTTTTTT
CASRTTSTGELFF
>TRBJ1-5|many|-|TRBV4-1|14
TGCGCCAGCAGCCAAGATTCTAGGGATCAGCCCCAGCATTTT
CASSQDSRDQPQHF
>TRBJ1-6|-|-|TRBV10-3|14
TGTGCCATCAGTGAAGAGGGGCAGGATTCACCCCTCCACTTT
CAISEEGQDSPLHF
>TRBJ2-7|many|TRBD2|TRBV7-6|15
TGTGCCAGCAGCCCTATAGCGGGGAAGCCCTACGAGCAGTACTTC
CASSPIAGKPYEQYF
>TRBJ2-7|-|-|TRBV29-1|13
TGCAGCGTTGGTGGGGGCTTAGCCTACGAGCAGTACTTC
CSVGGGLAYEQYF
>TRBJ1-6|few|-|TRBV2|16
TGTGCCAGCAGTGAACAACAGGGACCATTCGATTCACCCCTCCACTTT
CASSEQQGPFDSPLHF
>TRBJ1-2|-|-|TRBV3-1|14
TGTGCCAGCAGCCAGAGTCCGCAGGGGTACGGCTACACCTTC
CASSQSPQGYGYTF
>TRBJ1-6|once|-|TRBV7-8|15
TGTGCCAGCAGCTTAGCGGCCACACTAGGTTCACCCCTCCACTTT
CASSLAATLGSPLHF